Listed below are T cell receptor beta chains from one sample, sequenced in a study of cytomegalovirus exposure and HLA in healthy donors. The table came from immunoSEQ multiplex PCR; TCRdb's copy has only in-frame clones and leaves some out. Here the sample spans 130,000 or so clones, roughly 78% being singletons. Specimen: PBMCs. Receptors were obtained from a man between 25 and 39 years old in good health and CMV-seronegative. Each CDR3 is given with its conserved first and last residue. The D gene is left open where the match is weak. Expanded clones are given a class, and other clones once, few, many or no size at all.

J | V | D | size | DNA | CDR3
TRBJ1-2 | TRBV2 | . | . | TGTGCCAGCAGTGAATCAGGGATTGGAGGCTACACCTTC | CASSESGIGGYTF
TRBJ2-5 | TRBV7-8 | TRBD1 | . | TGTGCCAGCAGCTCGAAAGGGGGCCGGGAGACCCAGTACTTC | CASSSKGGRETQYF
TRBJ1-2 | TRBV6-6 | . | once | TGTGCCAGCAGTTACTCGACGACCTCGGGGGGTGGCTACACCTTC | CASSYSTTSGGGYTF
TRBJ1-6 | TRBV4-1 | . | . | TGCGCCAGCAGCCAAGATCCCGTCTCCTATAATTCACCCCTCCACTTT | CASSQDPVSYNSPLHF
TRBJ1-4 | TRBV6-5 | . | . | TGTGCCAGCCGAGGCGAAAAACTGTTTTTT | CASRGEKLFF
TRBJ2-1 | TRBV29-1 | . | . | TGCAGCGTTGCTAGGCAAATGGCCACCAATGAGCAGTTCTTC | CSVARQMATNEQFF
TRBJ2-1 | TRBV2 | TRBD2 | . | TGTGCCAGCAATCAGCGGGGGGGCGATGAGCAGTTCTTC | CASNQRGGDEQFF
TRBJ1-6 | TRBV7-9 | . | . | TGTGCCAGCAGTCCGCTTACGGCAGGGCTTTCACCCCTCCACTTT | CASSPLTAGLSPLHF
TRBJ2-7 | TRBV29-1 | TRBD1 | . | TGCAGCGGAGGACAGGGAGAGGGCTACGAGCAGTACTTC | CSGGQGEGYEQYF
TRBJ2-2 | TRBV7-8 | . | few | TGTGCCAGCAGCCCGGGGGGCGGGGACACCGGGGAGCTGTTTTTT | CASSPGGGDTGELFF
TRBJ2-7 | TRBV4-2 | TRBD2 | . | TGTGCCAGCAGCCAGGCGAGCGGGGGCTACGAGCAGTACTTC | CASSQASGGYEQYF
TRBJ2-3 | TRBV27 | . | . | TGTGCCAGCAGTAACGACAGGACAGATACGCAGTATTTT | CASSNDRTDTQYF
TRBJ2-7 | TRBV2 | TRBD1 | few | TGTGCCAGCACCCGGGACAGGCGCGACGAGCAGTACTTC | CASTRDRRDEQYF
TRBJ1-1 | TRBV20-1 | . | . | TGCAGTGCTAGCCCGACAGTTGAAGCTTTCTTT | CSASPTVEAFF
TRBJ1-6 | TRBV7-9 | . | . | TGTGCCAGCAGCTTGATCAGGGATAATTCACCCCTCCACTTT | CASSLIRDNSPLHF
TRBJ1-2 | TRBV10-3 | TRBD1 | . | TGTGCCATCAGTGCATACCCACAGGGGACCAACTATGGCTACACCTTC | CAISAYPQGTNYGYTF
TRBJ1-2 | TRBV29-1 | TRBD1 | . | TGCAGCGTTGTCGGGGACAGGGGACCCTATGGCTACACCTTC | CSVVGDRGPYGYTF